The T cell receptor beta chain under discussion was sequenced for a study of OX40 agonist ivuxolimab in advanced cancers. Looking at the study overall: Participants averaged roughly 57 years of age (range roughly 23 to 79) and were roughly 80% male.

The method was immunoSEQ multiplex PCR; TCRdb's version includes in-frame clones alone and lacks a portion of them. This table has around 94,000 clones, approximately 89% appearing once. The TCR originated in an adult with an advanced solid tumor such as melanoma, head and neck, liver or kidney cancer. This sample comprised CD4+ or CD8+ T cells sorted from blood, obtained in a trial of the OX40 agonist ivuxolimab.

CDR3 in amino acids: CASSRPLEQETQYF. The DNA of the CDR3 is TGTGCCAGCAGCCGACCATTAGAACAAGAGACCCAGTACTTC. This chain links TRBV4-2 with TRBJ2-5, with D unclear. CDR1 LGHNA and CDR2 YNFKEQ come from the germline V gene. V gave up 4 bases and J gave up 2 bases, with 11 bases separating them. This CDR3 has 14 residues.